Listed below are T cell receptor beta chains from one sample, sequenced in a study of blood T cell repertoires in COVID-19. Data came from immunoSEQ multiplex PCR; TCRdb stores just in-frame clones and leaves some out. The sample has roughly 160,000 clones, 84% seen once. Sequences were obtained from peripheral blood. These TCRs come from a man aged 70-80 years with active or convalescent COVID-19. CDR3s include the opening cysteine and the closing phenylalanine or tryptophan. Each record gives: D gene, V gene, J gene, clone size, CDR3 protein, CDR3 DNA. D genes are given only for firm matches. For some rows the clone size is stated as once, few or many, or as a class when expanded; others skip it.

TRBD1,TRBV5-5,TRBJ1-5,-,CASSLEGGGGQPQHF,TGTGCCAGCAGCTTAGAAGGAGGGGGCGGTCAGCCCCAGCATTTT
-,TRBV24-1,TRBJ2-7,-,CATSGTSGTGQYF,TGTGCCACCAGCGGGACCTCAGGGACTGGGCAGTACTTC
-,TRBV5-4,TRBJ2-3,-,CASSLGTYRTDTQYF,TGTGCCAGCAGCTTGGGGACATACCGCACAGATACGCAGTATTTT
TRBD1,TRBV6-5,TRBJ1-1,-,CASSPTGDPPEAFF,TGTGCCAGCAGTCCGACAGGGGACCCCCCTGAAGCTTTCTTT
TRBD1,TRBV6-1,TRBJ1-5,-,CASSESGGNQPQHF,TGTGCCAGCAGTGAGTCAGGGGGGAATCAGCCCCAGCATTTT
-,TRBV5-4,TRBJ1-2,-,CASSFTGSYGYTF,TGTGCCAGCAGCTTCACAGGGTCCTATGGCTACACCTTC
-,TRBV28,TRBJ2-1,-,CATTSLLAKSYNEQFF,TGTGCCACCACCTCCCTGCTAGCGAAATCCTACAATGAGCAGTTCTTC
-,TRBV18,TRBJ1-5,-,CASSLGALSNQPQHF,TGTGCCAGCTCACTTGGGGCTCTTAGCAATCAGCCCCAGCATTTT
-,TRBV27,TRBJ2-1,-,CASIRDIRSYNEQFF,TGTGCCAGCATTCGAGACATCCGCTCCTACAATGAGCAGTTCTTC
-,TRBV18,TRBJ2-7,-,CASCRDTLYEQYF,TGTGCCAGCTGTCGGGACACCCTCTACGAGCAGTACTTC
-,TRBV9,TRBJ1-1,-,CASSVGGGQSTEAFF,TGTGCCAGCAGCGTAGGCGGAGGGCAGAGCACTGAAGCTTTCTTT
TRBD2,TRBV29-1,TRBJ2-3,-,CSAPTSGMTDTQYF,TGCAGCGCCCCTACTAGCGGGATGACAGATACGCAGTATTTT
-,TRBV6-2/TRBV6-3,TRBJ2-5,-,CASSYGGPETQYF,TGTGCCAGCAGTTACGGGGGCCCTGAGACCCAGTACTTC
TRBD2,TRBV10-3,TRBJ2-5,-,CAIGSSGGQETQYF,TGTGCCATCGGAAGTAGCGGGGGACAAGAGACCCAGTACTTC
-,TRBV18,TRBJ1-6,-,CASSPGLNNSPLHF,TGTGCCAGCTCACCGGGGCTGAATAATTCACCCCTCCACTTT
-,TRBV6-5,TRBJ2-3,-,CASSTFRPDTQYF,TGTGCCAGCAGTACCTTCAGGCCAGATACGCAGTATTTT
-,TRBV3-1/TRBV3-2,TRBJ1-1,-,CASSHWQMNTEAFF,TGTGCCAGCAGCCATTGGCAGATGAACACTGAAGCTTTCTTT
-,TRBV7-8,TRBJ1-6,-,CASSSSGQTTGSPLHF,TGTGCCAGCAGCTCCTCAGGCCAGACAACGGGGTCACCCCTCCACTTT
-,TRBV20-1,TRBJ2-2,-,CSASNGRGAGELFF,TGCAGTGCTAGTAACGGGAGAGGCGCCGGGGAGCTGTTTTTT
-,TRBV5-6,TRBJ2-7,-,CASSLPQGGEQYF,TGTGCCAGCAGCTTGCCTCAGGGAGGCGAGCAGTACTTC
-,TRBV18,TRBJ1-5,few,CASSSGTLQPQHF,TGTGCCAGCTCATCCGGGACACTCCAGCCCCAGCATTTT
-,TRBV2,TRBJ1-2,-,CASRGDFYGYTF,TGTGCCAGCAGAGGGGACTTCTATGGCTACACCTTC
-,TRBV6-5,TRBJ2-1,-,CASSGSSYNEQFF,TGTGCCAGCTCCGGGAGCTCCTACAATGAGCAGTTCTTC
-,TRBV6-5,TRBJ1-1,-,CASTALGGTEAFF,TGTGCCAGCACCGCCCTGGGGGGCACTGAAGCTTTCTTT
TRBD1,TRBV6-6,TRBJ2-2,-,CASSYSSGGRTGELFF,TGTGCCAGCAGTTACTCTTCAGGGGGTCGCACCGGGGAGCTGTTTTTT
-,TRBV28,TRBJ1-5,few,CASQAESNQPQHF,TGTGCCAGCCAGGCAGAGAGCAATCAGCCCCAGCATTTT
-,TRBV5-1,TRBJ2-6,-,CASSPQLAPLSGANVLTF,TGCGCCAGCAGCCCCCAGCTAGCCCCTCTCTCTGGGGCCAACGTCCTGACTTTC
-,TRBV5-4,TRBJ2-7,-,CASSSGGYEQYF,TGTGCCAGCTCCTCCGGAGGCTACGAGCAGTACTTC
TRBD1,TRBV7-9,TRBJ1-2,-,CASSLAQAGGDGYTF,TGTGCCAGCAGCTTAGCGCAGGCAGGGGGCGATGGCTACACCTTC
TRBD1,TRBV10-3,TRBJ2-1,-,CAISPGQGGNEQFF,TGTGCCATCAGTCCGGGACAGGGGGGCAATGAGCAGTTCTTC
-,TRBV18,TRBJ1-5,-,CASSPGVYRQSNQPQHF,TGTGCCAGCTCACCAGGCGTGTACAGGCAGAGCAATCAGCCCCAGCATTTT